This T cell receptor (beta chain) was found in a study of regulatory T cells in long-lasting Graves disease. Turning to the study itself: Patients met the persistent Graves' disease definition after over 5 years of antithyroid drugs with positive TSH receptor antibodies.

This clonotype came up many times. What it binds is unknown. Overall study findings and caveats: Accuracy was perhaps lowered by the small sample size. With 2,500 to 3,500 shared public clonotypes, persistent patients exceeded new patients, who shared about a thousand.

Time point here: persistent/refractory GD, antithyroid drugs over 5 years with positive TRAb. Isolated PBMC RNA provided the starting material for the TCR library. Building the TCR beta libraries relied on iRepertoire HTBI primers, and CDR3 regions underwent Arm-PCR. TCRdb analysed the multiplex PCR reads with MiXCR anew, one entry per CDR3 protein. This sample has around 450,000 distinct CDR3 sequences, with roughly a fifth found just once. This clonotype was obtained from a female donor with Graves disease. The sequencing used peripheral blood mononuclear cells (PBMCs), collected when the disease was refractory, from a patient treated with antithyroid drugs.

CDR3 region: CASSSGQGPGLPNNSPLHF. The CDR3 region has the DNA TGTGCCAGCAGCTCAGGACAGGGCCCGGGCCTCCCTAATAATTCACCCCTCCACTTT. The chain joins TRBV28 to TRBJ1-6; 8 bases are a match to TRBD1. Germline CDR1 reads MDHEN; CDR2 reads SYDVKM. The CDR3 has 19 amino acids. Unmatched junction bases numbered 18, after V lost 6 bases and J lost 5 bases.